Listed below are T cell receptor beta chains from one sample, sequenced in a study of identical twins. TCRdb used MiXCR to reprocess the 5' RACE reads, holding one entry per CDR3 protein. The sample has 400,000 to 500,000 distinct CDR3 sequences; roughly an eighth are singletons. These data also formed part of another study, on yellow fever vaccine responses in identical twins.

The sequenced sample consisted of CD4+ T cells sorted from blood. The receptors were sampled from a woman under 30 in good health. The CDR3 runs from the conserved cysteine through the conserved F or W. Each record gives: J gene, clone size, V gene, CDR3 length, D gene, CDR3 protein, CDR3 DNA. A D gene is named only where the DNA matches it firmly. Expanded clones are given a class, and other clones once, few, many or no size at all.

j_gene: TRBJ2-1; abundance: NA; v_gene: TRBV18; len: 15; d_gene: TRBD2; CDR3aa: CASSFQPSGGNEQFF; CDR3nt: TGTGCCAGCTCATTCCAGCCTAGCGGAGGCAATGAGCAGTTCTTC
j_gene: TRBJ2-2; abundance: few; v_gene: TRBV24-1; len: 15; d_gene: NA; CDR3aa: CATSGAGVGTGELFF; CDR3nt: TGTGCCACCAGTGGGGCAGGGGTCGGCACCGGGGAGCTGTTTTTT
j_gene: TRBJ2-3; abundance: few; v_gene: TRBV7-8; len: 15; d_gene: NA; CDR3aa: CASSLEIKSTDTQYF; CDR3nt: TGTGCCAGCAGCTTGGAAATTAAGAGCACAGATACGCAGTATTTT
j_gene: TRBJ2-7; abundance: few; v_gene: TRBV9; len: 16; d_gene: TRBD1; CDR3aa: CASSVGTGISSYEQYF; CDR3nt: TGTGCCAGCAGCGTCGGGACAGGGATCAGCTCCTACGAGCAGTACTTC
j_gene: TRBJ2-3; abundance: NA; v_gene: TRBV5-1; len: 17; d_gene: TRBD2; CDR3aa: CASSLAGTSGSMDTQYF; CDR3nt: TGCGCCAGCAGCTTGGCCGGGACTAGCGGGAGTATGGATACGCAGTATTTT
j_gene: TRBJ2-5; abundance: NA; v_gene: TRBV6-2/TRBV6-3; len: 13; d_gene: TRBD1; CDR3aa: CASRPGTEETQYF; CDR3nt: TGTGCCAGCAGACCTGGGACAGAAGAGACCCAGTACTTC
j_gene: TRBJ1-4; abundance: few; v_gene: TRBV28; len: 15; d_gene: NA; CDR3aa: CATTATRGGTEKLFF; CDR3nt: TGTGCCACCACAGCAACCAGGGGTGGGACAGAAAAACTGTTTTTT
j_gene: TRBJ2-7; abundance: NA; v_gene: TRBV7-2; len: 12; d_gene: NA; CDR3aa: CASSPGQFEQYF; CDR3nt: TGTGCCAGCAGCCCCGGACAGTTCGAGCAGTACTTC
j_gene: TRBJ2-7; abundance: few; v_gene: TRBV28; len: 15; d_gene: TRBD2; CDR3aa: CASTSRAGGVYEQYF; CDR3nt: TGTGCCAGCACCTCCCGAGCGGGAGGAGTATACGAGCAGTACTTC
j_gene: TRBJ2-3; abundance: many; v_gene: TRBV20-1; len: 14; d_gene: NA; CDR3aa: CSARDIGGTDTQYF; CDR3nt: TGCAGTGCTAGAGATATCGGGGGAACAGATACGCAGTATTTT
j_gene: TRBJ2-7; abundance: NA; v_gene: TRBV27; len: 14; d_gene: NA; CDR3aa: CASSRLVERYEQYF; CDR3nt: TGTGCCAGCAGCCGACTAGTAGAGCGGTACGAGCAGTACTTC
j_gene: TRBJ2-7; abundance: few; v_gene: TRBV28; len: 15; d_gene: TRBD2; CDR3aa: CASSETSGASYEQYF; CDR3nt: TGTGCCAGCAGCGAGACTAGCGGGGCGTCCTACGAGCAGTACTTC
j_gene: TRBJ2-3; abundance: many; v_gene: TRBV7-8; len: 15; d_gene: TRBD1; CDR3aa: CASSGQGMGTDTQYF; CDR3nt: TGTGCCAGCAGCGGACAGGGAATGGGCACAGATACGCAGTATTTT
j_gene: TRBJ2-1; abundance: few; v_gene: TRBV12-3/TRBV12-4; len: 17; d_gene: TRBD1; CDR3aa: CASSSKTGVGAYNEQFF; CDR3nt: TGTGCCAGCAGTTCTAAGACAGGGGTTGGGGCATACAATGAGCAGTTCTTC
j_gene: TRBJ2-7; abundance: NA; v_gene: TRBV7-8; len: 14; d_gene: TRBD1; CDR3aa: CASSSRTGYNEQYF; CDR3nt: TGTGCCAGCAGCTCACGGACAGGGTACAACGAGCAGTACTTC
j_gene: TRBJ2-6; abundance: NA; v_gene: TRBV6-5; len: 17; d_gene: NA; CDR3aa: CASSYEGRLSGANVLTF; CDR3nt: TGTGCCAGCAGTTACGAGGGCCGTCTGTCTGGGGCCAACGTCCTGACTTTC
j_gene: TRBJ2-1; abundance: few; v_gene: TRBV6-2/TRBV6-3; len: 17; d_gene: TRBD2; CDR3aa: CASSYLLREASGNEQFF; CDR3nt: TGTGCCAGCAGTTATCTCCTCCGGGAGGCCTCGGGGAATGAGCAGTTCTTC
j_gene: TRBJ2-1; abundance: NA; v_gene: TRBV7-2; len: 15; d_gene: NA; CDR3aa: CASSTSPGIYNEQFF; CDR3nt: TGTGCCAGCAGCACTAGCCCCGGGATATACAATGAGCAGTTCTTC
j_gene: TRBJ1-5; abundance: NA; v_gene: TRBV12-3/TRBV12-4; len: 15; d_gene: NA; CDR3aa: CASSLREGGNQPQHF; CDR3nt: TGTGCCAGCAGTTTAAGGGAAGGCGGCAATCAGCCCCAGCATTTT
j_gene: TRBJ2-7; abundance: NA; v_gene: TRBV7-8; len: 12; d_gene: NA; CDR3aa: CASWLGQGEQYF; CDR3nt: TGTGCCAGTTGGTTGGGGCAAGGCGAGCAGTACTTC
j_gene: TRBJ2-3; abundance: few; v_gene: TRBV7-9; len: 15; d_gene: NA; CDR3aa: CASSLDSGSTDTQYF; CDR3nt: TGTGCCAGCAGCTTAGATAGCGGTAGCACAGATACGCAGTATTTT
j_gene: TRBJ2-4; abundance: NA; v_gene: TRBV20-1; len: 14; d_gene: NA; CDR3aa: CSARPNLAKNIQYF; CDR3nt: TGCAGTGCCCGGCCTAACCTAGCCAAAAACATTCAGTACTTC
j_gene: TRBJ2-1; abundance: few; v_gene: TRBV20-1; len: 14; d_gene: NA; CDR3aa: CSAYRAASYNEQFF; CDR3nt: TGCAGTGCCTACCGGGCTGCCTCCTACAATGAGCAGTTCTTC
j_gene: TRBJ2-6; abundance: few; v_gene: TRBV29-1; len: 15; d_gene: NA; CDR3aa: CSVEDGRPGANVLTF; CDR3nt: TGCAGCGTTGAAGACGGACGGCCTGGGGCCAACGTCCTGACTTTC
j_gene: TRBJ1-4; abundance: many; v_gene: TRBV6-5; len: 15; d_gene: TRBD1; CDR3aa: CASSYEGARGEKLFF; CDR3nt: TGTGCCAGCAGTTACGAGGGGGCGCGGGGCGAAAAACTGTTTTTT
j_gene: TRBJ2-3; abundance: few; v_gene: TRBV5-1; len: 15; d_gene: NA; CDR3aa: CASSLSTATTDTQYF; CDR3nt: TGCGCCAGCAGCTTGTCGACAGCAACCACAGATACGCAGTATTTT
j_gene: TRBJ2-1; abundance: many; v_gene: TRBV7-2; len: 15; d_gene: NA; CDR3aa: CASSLVRGLYNEQFF; CDR3nt: TGTGCCAGCAGCTTGGTGCGCGGCCTCTACAATGAGCAGTTCTTC
j_gene: TRBJ2-7; abundance: few; v_gene: TRBV24-1; len: 15; d_gene: TRBD1; CDR3aa: CATSDPLQGTYEQYF; CDR3nt: TGTGCCACCAGTGATCCGCTACAGGGGACATACGAGCAGTACTTC
j_gene: TRBJ2-2; abundance: many; v_gene: TRBV11-1; len: 17; d_gene: TRBD2; CDR3aa: CASSPALAGVLTGELFF; CDR3nt: TGTGCCAGCAGCCCCGCCTTAGCGGGAGTTCTCACCGGGGAGCTGTTTTTT
j_gene: TRBJ2-6; abundance: NA; v_gene: TRBV10-3; len: 16; d_gene: TRBD1; CDR3aa: CAISEPGQDGANVLTF; CDR3nt: TGTGCCATCAGTGAGCCGGGACAGGATGGGGCCAACGTCCTGACTTTC
j_gene: TRBJ2-3; abundance: NA; v_gene: TRBV3-1; len: 15; d_gene: NA; CDR3aa: CASSLGLARPDTQYF; CDR3nt: TGTGCCAGCAGTCTAGGCCTAGCGAGACCAGATACGCAGTATTTT
j_gene: TRBJ2-7; abundance: NA; v_gene: TRBV20-1; len: 12; d_gene: NA; CDR3aa: CSALEGVYEQYF; CDR3nt: TGCAGTGCCCTTGAGGGGGTCTACGAGCAGTACTTC
j_gene: TRBJ2-7; abundance: few; v_gene: TRBV30; len: 11; d_gene: NA; CDR3aa: CAWTKIGEQYF; CDR3nt: TGTGCCTGGACGAAGATCGGGGAGCAGTACTTC
j_gene: TRBJ2-1; abundance: few; v_gene: TRBV28; len: 15; d_gene: NA; CDR3aa: CASTSGRRQNDEQFF; CDR3nt: TGTGCCAGCACTTCGGGAAGGAGACAGAATGATGAGCAGTTCTTC
j_gene: TRBJ2-3; abundance: NA; v_gene: TRBV7-9; len: 15; d_gene: TRBD1; CDR3aa: CASSRGQGDTDTQYF; CDR3nt: TGTGCCAGCAGCAGAGGACAGGGGGACACAGATACGCAGTATTTT
j_gene: TRBJ2-2; abundance: NA; v_gene: TRBV12-3/TRBV12-4; len: 16; d_gene: TRBD1; CDR3aa: CASSPQGTGVAGELFF; CDR3nt: TGTGCCAGCAGTCCCCAAGGAACAGGGGTGGCCGGGGAGCTGTTTTTT